This T cell receptor beta chain was observed in a study of blood T cell repertoires in COVID-19. Study in general: From the United States, Italy and Spain came samples of acute and convalescent COVID-19. PBMCs, B-cell-depleted T cells, or T cells were the source of the cDNA or gDNA that made up the material.

V shed 6 bases and J 9 bases; nucleotides not matched to a gene: 26. CDR1 and CDR2 (germline): SQVTM, ANQGSEA. This CDR3 region has 18 residues. Authors' methods: How many nucleated cells were present was estimated from reference gene primer amplification. TCRdb's table, derived via immunoSEQ multiplex PCR, lists solely in-frame clones and lacks some. V, J and clone size derive from that table, while D and trimming were established from the DNA sequence. This table holds fewer than 30,000 clones, more than 80% found once. The clonotype comes from a human donor in a cohort sampled during active COVID-19. The specimen was peripheral blood. The chain links TRBV29-1 to TRBJ2-3, with 8 bases fitting TRBD1. The CDR3 region is CSVPDRGLGKTTTGTQYF. In DNA form, the CDR3 reads TGCAGCGTCCCAGACAGGGGCCTAGGAAAGACTACTACAGGGACGCAGTATTTT.